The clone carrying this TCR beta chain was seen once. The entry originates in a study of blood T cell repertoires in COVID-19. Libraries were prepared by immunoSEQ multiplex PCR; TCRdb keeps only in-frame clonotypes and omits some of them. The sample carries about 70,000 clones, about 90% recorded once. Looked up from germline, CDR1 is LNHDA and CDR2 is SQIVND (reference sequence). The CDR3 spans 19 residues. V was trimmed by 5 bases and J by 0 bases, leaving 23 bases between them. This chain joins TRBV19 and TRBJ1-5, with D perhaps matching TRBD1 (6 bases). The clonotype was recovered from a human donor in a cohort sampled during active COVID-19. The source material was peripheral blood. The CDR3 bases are TGTGCCAGTAGTTCCCGCCCCTCGACAGGTAGAGATAGCAATCAGCCCCAGCATTTT. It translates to CASSSRPSTGRDSNQPQHF.